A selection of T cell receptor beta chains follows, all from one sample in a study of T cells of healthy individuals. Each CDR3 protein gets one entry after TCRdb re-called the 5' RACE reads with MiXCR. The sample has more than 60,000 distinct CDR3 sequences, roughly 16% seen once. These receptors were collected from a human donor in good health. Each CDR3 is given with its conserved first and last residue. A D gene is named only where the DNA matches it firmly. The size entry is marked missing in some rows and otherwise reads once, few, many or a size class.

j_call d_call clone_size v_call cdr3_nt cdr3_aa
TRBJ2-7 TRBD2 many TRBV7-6 TGTGCCAGCAGCTTAGCCCCAAGTACGACTAGCGGCTCCTACGAGCAGTACTTC CASSLAPSTTSGSYEQYF
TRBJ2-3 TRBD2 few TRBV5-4 TGTGCCAGCAGCCGCGGGACTAGCGGCACAGATACGCAGTATTTT CASSRGTSGTDTQYF
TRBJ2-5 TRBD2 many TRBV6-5 TGTGCCAGCAGTTACTCTGGGACTAGCGGGGAGACCCAGTACTTC CASSYSGTSGETQYF
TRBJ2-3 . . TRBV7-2 TGTGCCAGCAGCGACGACGCCGGGGGCACAGATACGCAGTATTTT CASSDDAGGTDTQYF
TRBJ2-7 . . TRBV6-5 TGTGCCAGCAGTTACAGTCAGGTTGCCGGGTACGAGCAGTACTTC CASSYSQVAGYEQYF
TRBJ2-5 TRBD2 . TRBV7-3 TGTGCCAGCAGCTCCCGGGGGGGAGCGGGAGGCTGGAAAGAGACCCAGTACTTC CASSSRGGAGGWKETQYF
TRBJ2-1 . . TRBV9 TGTGCCAGCAGCGGGGCGGGTTTATACAATGAGCAGTTCTTC CASSGAGLYNEQFF
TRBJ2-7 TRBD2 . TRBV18 TGTGCCAGCTCACCGGGGCTAGCGGGGGCCAGCTCCTACGAGCAGTACTTC CASSPGLAGASSYEQYF
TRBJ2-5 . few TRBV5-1 TGCGCCAGCAGCTTGACCGCTCCCGGGAAACAAGAGACCCAGTACTTC CASSLTAPGKQETQYF
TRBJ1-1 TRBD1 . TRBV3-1 TGTGCCAGCAGCCAAGGGACAGGGCCTGAAGCTTTCTTT CASSQGTGPEAFF
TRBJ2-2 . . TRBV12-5 TGTGCTAGTGCCCAGACGTCGTACACCGGGGAGCTGTTTTTT CASAQTSYTGELFF
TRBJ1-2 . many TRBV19 TGTGCCAGTACCTCAGGGTACGGGCTTGGCTACACCTTC CASTSGYGLGYTF
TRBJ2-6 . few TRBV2 TGTGCCAGCAGTGTTGGGCACAGCTCTGGGGCCAACGTCCTGACTTTC CASSVGHSSGANVLTF
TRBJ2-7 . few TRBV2 TGTGCTCGTCAGGGCGACCGGTACGAGCAGTACTTC CARQGDRYEQYF
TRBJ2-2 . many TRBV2 TGTGCCGTCCGGGCGGGCACGAACACCGGGGAGCTGTTTTTT CAVRAGTNTGELFF
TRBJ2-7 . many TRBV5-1 TGCGCCAGCAGCGTCAATTCCGGGACCTACGAGCAGTACTTC CASSVNSGTYEQYF
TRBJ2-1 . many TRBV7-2 TGTGCCAGCAGCTTAGGGGGCGCAATCCACAATGAGCAGTTCTTC CASSLGGAIHNEQFF
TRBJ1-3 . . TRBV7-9 TGTGCCAGCAGCGTAGTCGACCTAGTCTCTGGAAACACCATATATTTT CASSVVDLVSGNTIYF
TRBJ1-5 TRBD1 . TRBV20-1 TGCAGTGCGTTCGCGGGACAGGGAAGATATAGCAATCAGCCCCAGCATTTT CSAFAGQGRYSNQPQHF
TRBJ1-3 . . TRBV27 TGTGCCAGCAGTTTCGGAGGAGCTGGAAACACCATATATTTT CASSFGGAGNTIYF
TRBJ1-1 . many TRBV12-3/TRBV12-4 TGTGCCAGCAGTCTCCGCGGAGGCATGAACACTGAAGCTTTCTTT CASSLRGGMNTEAFF
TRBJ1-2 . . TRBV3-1 TGTGCCAGCAGCAAGGGACGCCTACTTAACTATGGCTACACCTTC CASSKGRLLNYGYTF
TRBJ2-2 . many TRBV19 TGTGCCAGTAGCAGTACAGGACCAACCGGGGAGCTGTTTTTT CASSSTGPTGELFF
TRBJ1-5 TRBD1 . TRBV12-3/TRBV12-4 TGTGCCAGCAGTGGTTTGGGGACAGGAAATCAGCCCCAGCATTTT CASSGLGTGNQPQHF
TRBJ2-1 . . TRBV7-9 TGTGCCAGCAGCTTAAATAAAGGGAATGAGCAGTTCTTC CASSLNKGNEQFF
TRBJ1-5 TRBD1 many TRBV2 TGTGCCAGCAACCCGGACAGGAGAGAACAGCCCCAGCATTTT CASNPDRREQPQHF
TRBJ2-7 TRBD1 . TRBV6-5 TGTGCCACCCGTTTAAGGGACAGGGCCCACGAGCAGTACTTC CATRLRDRAHEQYF
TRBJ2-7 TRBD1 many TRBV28 TGTGCCAGCAGTTTATCAACGACAGGGGGGATTTACGAGCAGTACTTC CASSLSTTGGIYEQYF
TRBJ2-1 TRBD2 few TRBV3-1 TGTGCCAGCAGCCAAGGGGGACTAGCGGGCTCAAAGCGGAGTGAGCAGTTCTTC CASSQGGLAGSKRSEQFF
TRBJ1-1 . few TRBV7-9 TGTGCCAGCAGCTTAGAATCGAACACTGAAGCTTTCTTT CASSLESNTEAFF
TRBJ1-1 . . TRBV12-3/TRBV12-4 TGTGCCAGCAGTTTCGGGGGGTTTGTCGAAGCTTTCTTT CASSFGGFVEAFF
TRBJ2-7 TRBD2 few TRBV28 TGTGCCATCTTTTCTAGCGGGGGGACCCCGGGGAACGAGCAGTACTTC CAIFSSGGTPGNEQYF
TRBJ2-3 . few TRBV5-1 TGCGCCAGCAGCTTGGAACGAATGAGCACAGATACGCAGTATTTT CASSLERMSTDTQYF
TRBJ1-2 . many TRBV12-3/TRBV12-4 TGTGCCAGCAGTTCCGGACAGATCTATGGCTACACCTTC CASSSGQIYGYTF
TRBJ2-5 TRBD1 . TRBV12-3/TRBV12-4 TGTGCCAGCAGTCCCGGGACAGACCAAGAGACCCAGTACTTC CASSPGTDQETQYF
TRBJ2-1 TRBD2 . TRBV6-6 TGTGCCAGCAGGTTAGCGGGGGTGTACAATGAGCAGTTCTTC CASRLAGVYNEQFF
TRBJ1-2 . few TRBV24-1 TGTGCCACCAGTGATTCCCTGTTGGACTATGGCTACACCTTC CATSDSLLDYGYTF
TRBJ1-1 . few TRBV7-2 TGTGCCAGCAGCACGGGGACACCAGAAGCTTTCTTT CASSTGTPEAFF
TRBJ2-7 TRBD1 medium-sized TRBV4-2 TGTGCCAGCAGCCAAGAAACCGGGACAGGGGGCTACGAGCAGTACTTC CASSQETGTGGYEQYF
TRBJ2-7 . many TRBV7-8 TGTGCCAGCAGCTTACCAACCGGGACACCTACTTTC CASSLPTGTPTF
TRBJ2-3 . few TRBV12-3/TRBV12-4 TGTGCCAGCAGTCTGGGGACCATCACAGATACGCAGTATTTT CASSLGTITDTQYF
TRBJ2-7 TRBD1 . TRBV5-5 TGTGCCAGCAGCTTGGACCAGGGGGCACACGAGCAGTACTTC CASSLDQGAHEQYF
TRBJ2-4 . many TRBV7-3 TGTGCCAGCAGCTTAACAGGGGGCAAAAACATTCAGTACTTC CASSLTGGKNIQYF
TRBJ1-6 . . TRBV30 TGTGCCTGGAGTGTCCGGGGGAATTCACCCCTCCACTTT CAWSVRGNSPLHF
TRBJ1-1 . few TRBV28 TGTGCCAGCAGTCACCCGGGCCGAGTCCTAGCCACTGAAGCTTTCTTT CASSHPGRVLATEAFF
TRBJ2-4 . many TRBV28 TGTGCCAGCAGTTTAACGGGGGGCCGAAGAAACATTCAGTACTTC CASSLTGGRRNIQYF
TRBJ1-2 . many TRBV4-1 TGCGCCAGCAGCCAAGTCCTCAGGGCCACTGGCTACACCTTC CASSQVLRATGYTF
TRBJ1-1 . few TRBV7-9 TGTGCCAGCAGCGGGATCCGGACCTTCATGAACACTGAAGCTTTCTTT CASSGIRTFMNTEAFF
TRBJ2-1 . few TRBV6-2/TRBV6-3 TGTGCCAGCAGTTACCTAAGGGGCAGGGAGCAGTTCTTC CASSYLRGREQFF
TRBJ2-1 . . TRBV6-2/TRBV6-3 TGTGCCAGCAGTACGACTCTCATCGGCAATGAGCAGTTCTTC CASSTTLIGNEQFF
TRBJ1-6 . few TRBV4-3 TGCGCCAGCAGCCATGGGAGCCGATCACCCCTCCACTTT CASSHGSRSPLHF
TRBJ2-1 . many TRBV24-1 TGTGCCACCAGTGATTTTGGGGGGAACAATGAGCAGTTCTTC CATSDFGGNNEQFF
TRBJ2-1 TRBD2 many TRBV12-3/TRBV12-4 TGTGCCAGCATCCTCGAGGGACTAGCGGGAACGAAGAAGTTCTTC CASILEGLAGTKKFF
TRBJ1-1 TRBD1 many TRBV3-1 TGTGCCAGCAGCCAAGAGACAGGGAGGTGGGCTGAAGCTTTCTTT CASSQETGRWAEAFF
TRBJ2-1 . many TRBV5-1 TGCGCCAGCAGCATACGGGATTCGCACAATGAGCAGTTCTTC CASSIRDSHNEQFF
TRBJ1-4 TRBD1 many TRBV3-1 TGTGCCAGCAGCCAAGAGGGACAGGGAGGTGAAAAACTGTTTTTT CASSQEGQGGEKLFF
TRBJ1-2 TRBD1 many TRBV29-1 TGCAGCGGGGACAGGGGGACAACCGATGGCTACACCTTC CSGDRGTTDGYTF